This T cell receptor beta chain was profiled in a study of regulatory T cells in long-lasting Graves disease. The germline CDR1 and CDR2 sequences are MDHEN and SYDVKM. CDR3 length: 15 residues. The V and J ends lost 5 bases and 5 bases respectively, with 18 bases between them. TCR beta libraries were built with iRepertoire HTBI primers and Arm-PCR of CDR3 regions. TCRdb itself ran the multiplex PCR reads through MiXCR, one entry per CDR3 protein. The repertoire holds 310,000 or so distinct CDR3 sequences, around a fifth seen once, with 56% in the top ten. Time point: persistent/refractory GD, antithyroid drugs over 5 years with positive TRAb. The TCR library was made from RNA extracted from PBMCs. The EDTA tubes were filled with about 10 milliliters of drawn peripheral blood. This clonotype was counted many times.

The sequences come from peripheral blood mononuclear cells (PBMCs), collected when the disease was refractory, from a patient treated with antithyroid drugs. The V gene is TRBV28, the J gene TRBJ1-2; D possibly corresponds to TRBD1 (5 bases). This TCR came from a female donor with Graves disease. The CDR3 bases are TGTGCCAGCAGTCGGCCGGGGGAAGTAAAATATGGCTACACCTTC. This encodes CASSRPGEVKYGYTF.